Each of the 10 T cell receptor beta chains below was sequenced from the same sample in a study of CD8 T cells in ankylosing spondylitis. MiXCR, applied by TCRdb to the 5' RACE reads, yields one record per CDR3 protein. The profile covers 150,000 to 250,000 distinct CDR3 sequences, with about 13% appearing a single time and about 15% taken by the ten largest. Sequences were obtained from blood, either unsorted or a sorted T cell fraction (not recorded which). The source of these receptors is a male donor with ankylosing spondylitis or in good health (not recorded which).

The rearrangement links TRBV13 to TRBJ2-1; 7 bases fit TRBD2. Germline assignment: CDR1 PRHDT and CDR2 FYEKMQ (reference sequence). The CDR3 loop spans 15 amino acids. Trimming cost V 5 bases and J 4 bases; bases outside gene matches: 8. The chain's CDR3 is CASSPPGGGYNEQFF. The CDR3 nucleotides are TGTGCCAGCAGCCCCCCTGGCGGGGGTTACAATGAGCAGTTCTTC.

The chain employs TRBV27 and TRBJ2-2; TRBD1 aligns across 9 bases. V shed 6 bases, J shed 7 bases, and the junction held 6 bases outside the gene matches. The CDR3 is 14 amino acids. Germline V gene lookup returns CDR1 MNHEY and CDR2 SMNVEV (reference sequence). CDR3 amino acids: CASSPTGGHGELFF. For the CDR3, the DNA is TGTGCCAGCAGCCCTACAGGGGGCCACGGGGAGCTGTTTTTT.

The table lists this clonotype with a few counts. CDR3 in amino acids: CASGLAGTSGVDTQYF. The CDR3, as DNA: TGTGCTAGTGGTTTGGCCGGGACTAGCGGCGTGGATACGCAGTATTTT. This chain links TRBV12-5 with TRBJ2-3; 11 nucleotides agree with TRBD2. V shed 1 base and J 6 bases; nucleotides not matched to a gene: 6. CDR1 LGHNT and CDR2 FRNRAP come from the germline V gene. The CDR3 is 16 residues long.

This clonotype was counted only a few times. The V and J genes are TRBV12-3 or TRBV12-4 and TRBJ1-2; D might be TRBD1 (5 bases). Trimming stripped 1 base from V and 5 bases from J, with 14 bases between. The CDR3 has 15 residues. This CDR3 reads CASSLGRGVRYGYTF. DNA for the CDR3: TGTGCCAGCAGTTTAGGAAGGGGAGTACGGTATGGCTACACCTTC.

The J gene is TRBJ2-7, the V gene TRBV6-2 or TRBV6-3; TRBD1 might be the D (5 bases). Trimming removed 4 bases from V and 5 bases from J, with 15 bases in between. The V gene's germline CDR1 is MNHEY and CDR2 SVGEGT. This CDR3 is 14 amino acids long. The CDR3 nucleotides read TGTGCCAGCAGTTGGGAAGGGGTCCTGGACGAGCAGTACTTC. Its protein is CASSWEGVLDEQYF.

V usage is TRBV27 and J usage is TRBJ2-3, with 7 bases that match TRBD2. The CDR3 runs to 15 residues. From germline, CDR1 is MNHEY and CDR2 SMNVEV (reference sequence). After removal of 7 bases from V and 4 bases from J, the junction contained 11 bases not matched to a gene. CDR3 bases: TGTGCCAGCACGGGGTCCAGCGGGGTCGCAGATACGCAGTATTTT. Its translation is CASTGSSGVADTQYF.

This clonotype has just a few counts. The rearrangement uses TRBV10-1 and TRBJ2-7, with D possibly being TRBD1 or TRBD2 (6 bases each). CDR1 and CDR2 (germline): WNHNN, SYGVQD (reference sequence). CDR3 size: 14 residues. Trimming took 2 bases from V and 2 from J, leaving 10 bases between them. Written as DNA, the CDR3 is TGCGCCAGCAGTGAGATGGAGGGGGCCTACGAGCAGTACTTC. Its protein is CASSEMEGAYEQYF.

This clonotype has just a few counts. This chain uses TRBV6-4 with TRBJ2-1; TRBD2 might be the D (6 bases). The CDR3 length is 14 residues. Deletions cut 5 bases from V and 7 bases from J, with 15 bases between. Germline V gene sequence: CDR1 MRHNA, CDR2 SNTAGT. CDR3 in amino acids: CASSMDPSANEQFF. For the CDR3, the DNA is TGTGCCAGCAGTATGGATCCTAGCGCAAATGAGCAGTTCTTC.

In its sample, this clonotype was seen a few times. The J gene is TRBJ2-5, the V gene TRBV20-1; no clear D. Germline V gene sequence: CDR1 DFQATT, CDR2 SNEGSKA (reference sequence). V lost 4 bases and J lost 0, with 15 bases in between. CDR3 length: 15 residues. This CDR3 is CSATPIGGYQETQYF. CDR3 nucleotide sequence: TGCAGTGCTACTCCCATCGGCGGCTACCAAGAGACCCAGTACTTC.

This clonotype has ten or more counts. The chain links TRBV15 to TRBJ1-1; D remains ambiguous. Germline lookup yields CDR1 LNHNV and CDR2 YYDKDF (reference sequence). V lost 5 bases and J lost 1, with 11 bases in between. CDR3 size: 14 residues. CDR3 in DNA: TGTGCCACCAGCCCCCGACCGACGAACACTGAAGCTTTCTTT. Translating it yields CATSPRPTNTEAFF.